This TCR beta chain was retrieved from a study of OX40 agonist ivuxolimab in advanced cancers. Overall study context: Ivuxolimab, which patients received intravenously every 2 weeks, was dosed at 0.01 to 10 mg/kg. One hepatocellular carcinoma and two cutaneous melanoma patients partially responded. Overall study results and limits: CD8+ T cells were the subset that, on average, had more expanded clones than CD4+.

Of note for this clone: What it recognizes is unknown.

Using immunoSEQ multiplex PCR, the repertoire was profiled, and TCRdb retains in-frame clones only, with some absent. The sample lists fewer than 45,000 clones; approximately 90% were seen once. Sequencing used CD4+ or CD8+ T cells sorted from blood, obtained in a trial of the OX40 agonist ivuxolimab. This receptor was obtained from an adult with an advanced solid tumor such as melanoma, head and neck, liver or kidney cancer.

The CDR3 nucleotides are TGTGCCACACGACACCCGGTAAACCAAGAGACCCAGTACTTC. Translation: CATRHPVNQETQYF. This chain joins TRBV19 and TRBJ2-5; no definite D call. Germline V lookup: CDR1 LNHDA, CDR2 SQIVND (reference sequence). The CDR3 has 14 residues. Deletions cut 10 bases from V and 0 bases from J, with 15 bases between. Together with reference TRBV19 and TRBJ2-5, the CDR3 gives the full variable domain: DGGITQSPKYLFRKEGQNVTLSCEQNLNHDAMYWYRQDPGQGLRLIYYSQIVNDFQKGDIAEGYSVSREKKESFPLTVTSAQKNPTAFYLCATRHPVNQETQYFGPGTRLLVL.